A selection of T cell receptor beta chains follows, all from one sample in a study of blood T cell repertoires in COVID-19. Clones were sequenced by immunoSEQ multiplex PCR, and TCRdb holds only the in-frame ones, with some missing. The table lists about 150,000 clones, 75% to 90% of them singletons, with 2.5% to 3.5% in the top ten. Input material: peripheral blood. The receptors were gathered from a man aged 55-75 years with active or convalescent COVID-19. The CDR3 runs from the conserved cysteine through the conserved F or W. The order of the fields is V gene, J gene, clone size, D gene, CDR3 length, CDR3 protein, CDR3 DNA. A D gene is named only where the DNA matches it firmly. Some rows have no size entry. The others give once, few or many, or a class for an expanded clone.

v_gene: TRBV28; j_gene: TRBJ1-4; abundance: NA; d_gene: NA; len: 11; CDR3aa: CASSLGLKLFF; CDR3nt: TGTGCCAGCAGTTTAGGACTAAAACTGTTTTTT
v_gene: TRBV12-3/TRBV12-4; j_gene: TRBJ1-3; abundance: NA; d_gene: NA; len: 13; CDR3aa: CASSLGSGNTIYF; CDR3nt: TGTGCCAGCAGTTTGGGCAGTGGAAACACCATATATTTT
v_gene: TRBV18; j_gene: TRBJ2-1; abundance: NA; d_gene: NA; len: 15; CDR3aa: CASSELGSEYNEQFF; CDR3nt: TGTGCCAGCTCCGAGCTCGGGTCCGAGTACAATGAGCAGTTCTTC
v_gene: TRBV3-1/TRBV3-2; j_gene: TRBJ2-3; abundance: NA; d_gene: NA; len: 15; CDR3aa: CASSQQAGYTDTQYF; CDR3nt: TGTGCCAGCAGCCAACAAGCAGGGTACACAGATACGCAGTATTTT
v_gene: TRBV28; j_gene: TRBJ2-1; abundance: NA; d_gene: TRBD2; len: 14; CDR3aa: CASSTSGPYNEQFF; CDR3nt: TGTGCCAGCAGCACTAGCGGACCCTACAATGAGCAGTTCTTC
v_gene: TRBV29-1; j_gene: TRBJ2-5; abundance: once; d_gene: NA; len: 15; CDR3aa: CSVVLAGDYQETQYF; CDR3nt: TGCAGCGTTGTTCTAGCAGGCGACTACCAAGAGACCCAGTACTTC
v_gene: TRBV6-5; j_gene: TRBJ1-6; abundance: once; d_gene: TRBD1; len: 13; CDR3aa: CASNRGKDSPLHF; CDR3nt: TGTGCCAGCAACAGGGGTAAGGATTCACCCCTCCACTTT
v_gene: TRBV3-1/TRBV3-2; j_gene: TRBJ2-2; abundance: NA; d_gene: NA; len: 15; CDR3aa: CASTPGLTNTGELFF; CDR3nt: TGTGCCAGCACCCCGGGACTTACGAACACCGGGGAGCTGTTTTTT
v_gene: TRBV4-3; j_gene: TRBJ2-3; abundance: once; d_gene: NA; len: 18; CDR3aa: CASSQDVSRGATTDTQYF; CDR3nt: TGCGCCAGCAGCCAAGACGTTTCCCGGGGGGCCACCACAGATACGCAGTATTTT
v_gene: TRBV5-8; j_gene: TRBJ1-2; abundance: NA; d_gene: NA; len: 14; CDR3aa: CAGGTGPGGYGYTF; CDR3nt: TGTGCCGGGGGGACCGGACCGGGAGGCTATGGCTACACCTTC
v_gene: TRBV12-2; j_gene: TRBJ1-1; abundance: NA; d_gene: NA; len: 15; CDR3aa: CASRSRDAWGAEAFF; CDR3nt: TGTGCAAGTCGCTCCCGTGATGCTTGGGGGGCTGAAGCTTTCTTT
v_gene: TRBV5-1; j_gene: TRBJ2-5; abundance: NA; d_gene: NA; len: 16; CDR3aa: CASSGGGQVLFETQYF; CDR3nt: TGCGCCAGCAGCGGGGGAGGACAGGTTCTTTTCGAGACCCAGTACTTC
v_gene: TRBV5-1; j_gene: TRBJ1-4; abundance: NA; d_gene: TRBD1; len: 15; CDR3aa: CASSSGQGGGEKLFF; CDR3nt: TGCGCCAGCAGCTCAGGACAGGGGGGAGGTGAAAAACTGTTTTTT
v_gene: TRBV28; j_gene: TRBJ1-1; abundance: NA; d_gene: TRBD1; len: 14; CDR3aa: CASSFTGANTEAFF; CDR3nt: TGTGCCAGCAGTTTCACAGGGGCGAACACTGAAGCTTTCTTT
v_gene: TRBV19; j_gene: TRBJ1-2; abundance: NA; d_gene: TRBD1; len: 15; CDR3aa: CASRARDRDRSGYTF; CDR3nt: TGTGCCAGTAGGGCTCGGGACAGGGACAGGAGTGGCTACACCTTC
v_gene: TRBV5-1; j_gene: TRBJ2-3; abundance: NA; d_gene: TRBD2; len: 16; CDR3aa: CASSLVLAGEADTQYF; CDR3nt: TGCGCCAGCAGCTTGGTCCTAGCGGGAGAAGCAGATACGCAGTATTTT
v_gene: TRBV9; j_gene: TRBJ2-3; abundance: few; d_gene: NA; len: 16; CDR3aa: CASSVDLRGGGDTQYF; CDR3nt: TGTGCCAGCAGCGTAGATTTACGGGGTGGAGGGGATACGCAGTATTTT
v_gene: TRBV2; j_gene: TRBJ1-2; abundance: NA; d_gene: TRBD1; len: 16; CDR3aa: CATARDRVRSDYGYTF; CDR3nt: TGTGCCACCGCCCGGGACAGGGTTAGGTCGGACTATGGCTACACCTTC
v_gene: TRBV28; j_gene: TRBJ1-1; abundance: NA; d_gene: NA; len: 13; CDR3aa: CASILRDNTEAFF; CDR3nt: TGTGCCAGCATATTAAGAGATAACACTGAAGCTTTCTTT
v_gene: TRBV18; j_gene: TRBJ2-3; abundance: NA; d_gene: NA; len: 15; CDR3aa: CASSPLRDSKDTQYF; CDR3nt: TGTGCCAGCTCACCCCTCCGGGACTCCAAGGATACGCAGTATTTT
v_gene: TRBV20-1; j_gene: TRBJ2-3; abundance: few; d_gene: TRBD2; len: 15; CDR3aa: CSASSLAGGTDTQYF; CDR3nt: TGCAGTGCTAGTTCCCTAGCGGGGGGCACAGATACGCAGTATTTT
v_gene: TRBV10-3; j_gene: TRBJ2-1; abundance: NA; d_gene: TRBD2; len: 14; CDR3aa: CAISNLAGNNEQFF; CDR3nt: TGTGCCATCTCGAACCTAGCGGGTAACAATGAGCAGTTCTTC
v_gene: TRBV6-4; j_gene: TRBJ1-6; abundance: NA; d_gene: TRBD1; len: 15; CDR3aa: CASRNRGFDNSPLHF; CDR3nt: TGTGCCAGCAGGAACAGGGGATTCGATAATTCACCCCTCCACTTT
v_gene: TRBV24-1; j_gene: TRBJ1-1; abundance: NA; d_gene: NA; len: 12; CDR3aa: CATSDPGAEAFF; CDR3nt: TGTGCCACCAGTGATCCAGGGGCTGAAGCTTTCTTT
v_gene: TRBV15; j_gene: TRBJ2-1; abundance: NA; d_gene: TRBD2; len: 15; CDR3aa: CATSFRTSVYNEQFF; CDR3nt: TGTGCCACCAGCTTCCGGACTAGCGTCTACAATGAGCAGTTCTTC
v_gene: TRBV18; j_gene: TRBJ1-3; abundance: NA; d_gene: NA; len: 15; CDR3aa: CASSPGGSSGNTIYF; CDR3nt: TGTGCCAGCTCGCCGGGAGGTAGCTCTGGAAACACCATATATTTT
v_gene: TRBV21-1; j_gene: TRBJ1-2; abundance: NA; d_gene: NA; len: 14; CDR3aa: CASSKGDRGWGYTF; CDR3nt: TGTGCCAGCAGCAAGGGGGACAGGGGATGGGGCTACACCTTC
v_gene: TRBV4-2; j_gene: TRBJ2-1; abundance: NA; d_gene: TRBD2; len: 17; CDR3aa: CASSLSGTSGLYNEQFF; CDR3nt: TGTGCCAGCAGCCTTTCCGGGACTAGCGGGCTCTACAATGAGCAGTTCTTC
v_gene: TRBV10-3; j_gene: TRBJ1-5; abundance: NA; d_gene: NA; len: 16; CDR3aa: CAISEPNGQLTQPQHF; CDR3nt: TGTGCCATCAGTGAGCCCAATGGACAGTTAACTCAGCCCCAGCATTTT
v_gene: TRBV5-1; j_gene: TRBJ1-1; abundance: NA; d_gene: NA; len: 15; CDR3aa: CASRWAGEMNTEAFF; CDR3nt: TGCGCCAGCAGGTGGGCAGGGGAAATGAACACTGAAGCTTTCTTT
v_gene: TRBV7-8; j_gene: TRBJ1-5; abundance: NA; d_gene: NA; len: 14; CDR3aa: CASSLAHSNQPQHF; CDR3nt: TGTGCCAGCAGCTTAGCCCATAGCAATCAGCCCCAGCATTTT
v_gene: TRBV6-5; j_gene: TRBJ1-1; abundance: NA; d_gene: TRBD1; len: 14; CDR3aa: CASRSGTGTIEAFF; CDR3nt: TGTGCCAGCAGGTCCGGGACAGGGACTATTGAAGCTTTCTTT
v_gene: TRBV3-1/TRBV3-2; j_gene: TRBJ2-7; abundance: NA; d_gene: TRBD1; len: 12; CDR3aa: CASSQTGSEQYF; CDR3nt: TGTGCCAGCAGCCAGACAGGGTCCGAGCAGTACTTC
v_gene: TRBV5-6; j_gene: TRBJ2-2; abundance: NA; d_gene: TRBD2; len: 17; CDR3aa: CASSFLLAEMGTGELFF; CDR3nt: TGTGCCAGCAGCTTTCTACTAGCGGAAATGGGAACCGGGGAGCTGTTTTTT
v_gene: TRBV28; j_gene: TRBJ1-5; abundance: once; d_gene: NA; len: 15; CDR3aa: CASTLGSYSNQPQHF; CDR3nt: TGTGCCAGCACCTTGGGGAGTTATAGCAATCAGCCCCAGCATTTT
v_gene: TRBV7-2; j_gene: TRBJ2-5; abundance: NA; d_gene: NA; len: 13; CDR3aa: CASSWAGYETQYF; CDR3nt: TGTGCCAGCAGCTGGGCGGGGTACGAGACCCAGTACTTC
v_gene: TRBV3-1/TRBV3-2; j_gene: TRBJ2-1; abundance: NA; d_gene: NA; len: 15; CDR3aa: CASSPLTRGRNEQFF; CDR3nt: TGTGCCAGCAGCCCACTTACTAGAGGCCGGAATGAGCAGTTCTTC
v_gene: TRBV3-1/TRBV3-2; j_gene: TRBJ2-7; abundance: NA; d_gene: TRBD1; len: 14; CDR3aa: CASSRGTGTYEQYF; CDR3nt: TGTGCCAGCAGCCGAGGGACAGGAACCTACGAGCAGTACTTC
v_gene: TRBV2; j_gene: TRBJ2-6; abundance: NA; d_gene: TRBD1; len: 15; CDR3aa: CASSAGGPGANVLTF; CDR3nt: TGTGCCAGCAGTGCAGGGGGCCCTGGGGCCAACGTCCTGACTTTC
v_gene: TRBV29-1; j_gene: TRBJ2-7; abundance: NA; d_gene: NA; len: 11; CDR3aa: CSVENASEQYF; CDR3nt: TGCAGCGTTGAAAATGCGAGCGAGCAGTACTTC
v_gene: TRBV7-9; j_gene: TRBJ2-7; abundance: NA; d_gene: NA; len: 14; CDR3aa: CASSLAGTSYEQYF; CDR3nt: TGTGCCAGCAGCTTAGCTGGGACTTCGTACGAGCAGTACTTC
v_gene: TRBV19; j_gene: TRBJ1-3; abundance: once; d_gene: NA; len: 16; CDR3aa: CASSPGDSSTGNTIYF; CDR3nt: TGTGCCAGTAGTCCGGGGGACTCGAGCACTGGAAACACCATATATTTT
v_gene: TRBV28; j_gene: TRBJ1-5; abundance: NA; d_gene: NA; len: 16; CDR3aa: CASKGEHSTVDQPQHF; CDR3nt: TGTGCCAGCAAAGGGGAACATTCCACAGTGGATCAGCCCCAGCATTTT
v_gene: TRBV5-5; j_gene: TRBJ2-1; abundance: NA; d_gene: NA; len: 15; CDR3aa: CASSSYSRGHSEQFF; CDR3nt: TGTGCCAGCAGCTCTTACAGCAGGGGCCATAGTGAGCAGTTCTTC
v_gene: TRBV2; j_gene: TRBJ1-4; abundance: NA; d_gene: NA; len: 12; CDR3aa: CASGQTDEKLFF; CDR3nt: TGTGCCAGCGGGCAGACGGATGAAAAACTGTTTTTT
v_gene: TRBV5-8; j_gene: TRBJ2-3; abundance: once; d_gene: TRBD1; len: 15; CDR3aa: CASSLQGGGTDTQYF; CDR3nt: TGTGCCAGCAGCTTACAGGGGGGTGGCACAGATACGCAGTATTTT
v_gene: TRBV23-1; j_gene: TRBJ1-4; abundance: once; d_gene: NA; len: 11; CDR3aa: CASSVREKLFF; CDR3nt: TGCGCCAGCAGCGTACGGGAAAAACTGTTTTTT
v_gene: TRBV30; j_gene: TRBJ1-5; abundance: NA; d_gene: NA; len: 13; CDR3aa: CAWSPYSNQPQHF; CDR3nt: TGTGCCTGGAGCCCTTATAGCAATCAGCCCCAGCATTTT
v_gene: TRBV4-2; j_gene: TRBJ1-4; abundance: NA; d_gene: TRBD1; len: 17; CDR3aa: CASSQDGQGLTNEKLFF; CDR3nt: TGTGCCAGCAGCCAAGATGGACAGGGCTTAACTAATGAAAAACTGTTTTTT
v_gene: TRBV14; j_gene: TRBJ2-1; abundance: NA; d_gene: TRBD2; len: 17; CDR3aa: CASSQDWGLAGGNEQFF; CDR3nt: TGTGCCAGCAGCCAAGATTGGGGACTAGCGGGGGGCAATGAGCAGTTCTTC
v_gene: TRBV15; j_gene: TRBJ2-1; abundance: NA; d_gene: TRBD2; len: 15; CDR3aa: CATSRSTDWREEQFF; CDR3nt: TGTGCCACCAGCAGGTCGACGGACTGGCGGGAGGAGCAGTTCTTC
v_gene: TRBV4-3; j_gene: TRBJ1-1; abundance: once; d_gene: NA; len: 11; CDR3aa: CASSQGGEAFF; CDR3nt: TGCGCCAGCAGCCAAGGCGGTGAAGCTTTCTTT
v_gene: TRBV6-5; j_gene: TRBJ2-7; abundance: many; d_gene: NA; len: 13; CDR3aa: CASRSGVGDEQYF; CDR3nt: TGTGCCAGCAGGTCGGGGGTGGGGGACGAGCAGTACTTC
v_gene: TRBV6-2/TRBV6-3; j_gene: TRBJ1-1; abundance: NA; d_gene: NA; len: 16; CDR3aa: CASSYFDRPPRNEAFF; CDR3nt: TGTGCCAGCAGTTACTTCGACAGGCCCCCAAGGAATGAAGCTTTCTTT
v_gene: TRBV28; j_gene: TRBJ1-5; abundance: NA; d_gene: NA; len: 19; CDR3aa: CASSPLGEGVPYSNQPQHF; CDR3nt: TGTGCCAGCAGTCCTCTCGGAGAGGGGGTACCCTATAGCAATCAGCCCCAGCATTTT
v_gene: TRBV19; j_gene: TRBJ1-1; abundance: NA; d_gene: NA; len: 15; CDR3aa: CASSPPVTTNTEAFF; CDR3nt: TGTGCCAGTAGTCCGCCCGTGACAACGAACACTGAAGCTTTCTTT
v_gene: TRBV27; j_gene: TRBJ1-1; abundance: NA; d_gene: TRBD1; len: 15; CDR3aa: CASSYGDRMNTEAFF; CDR3nt: TGTGCCAGCAGTTATGGGGACAGGATGAACACTGAAGCTTTCTTT
v_gene: TRBV6-6; j_gene: TRBJ1-3; abundance: NA; d_gene: NA; len: 15; CDR3aa: CASSAGIGTGNTIYF; CDR3nt: TGTGCCAGCAGCGCAGGGATCGGAACTGGAAACACCATATATTTT
v_gene: TRBV4-3; j_gene: TRBJ2-3; abundance: NA; d_gene: NA; len: 16; CDR3aa: CASSQDLAFPPDTQYF; CDR3nt: TGCGCCAGCAGCCAAGATTTGGCTTTTCCCCCAGATACGCAGTATTTT